This T cell receptor beta chain derives from a study of Graves' ophthalmopathy and Graves' hyperthyroidism. This clonotype was detected many times. This CDR3 spans 17 amino acids. Germline CDR1 reads LGHDT; CDR2 reads YNNKEL (reference sequence). V gave up 0 bases and J gave up 7 bases, with 16 bases separating them. Out of around 9.5 ml of fresh peripheral blood, PBMCs were obtained. Amplified material comprised TCR beta CDR3 regions derived from RNA transcripts. First-round RT-PCR employed HTBI primers, with a second-round multiplex PCR after it. TCRdb processed the multiplex PCR reads anew with MiXCR; each CDR3 protein has one entry. The sample records over 450,000 distinct CDR3 sequences, about an eighth being singletons.

The rearrangement joins TRBV3-1 to TRBJ1-6, with a possible D match to TRBD1 (6 bases). The receptor was derived from a young woman with Graves' ophthalmopathy. The sample consisted of blood. The CDR3 protein is CASSQDLTVGGNSPLHF. The CDR3 nucleotides are TGTGCCAGCAGCCAAGATCTGACGGTAGGGGGGAATTCACCCCTCCACTTT.